This TCR beta chain was observed in a study of vaccination and CD4 T cells after COVID-19. The treatment: roughly 11-day PBMC culture with coronavirus spike peptide pools or control peptides (ViraFEST assay). About this clonotype: The antigen is not known.

The assay that was used to sequence DNA from cultured CD4+ T cells was the Oncomine TCR Beta short-read assay. TCRdb ran MiXCR on the PCR reads and lists one entry per CDR3 protein. The sample carries about 15,000 distinct CDR3 sequences, about half recorded once. This CDR3 has 13 amino acids. The V end lost 2 bases, the J end lost 2 bases, and 7 bases lay between the germline ends. In germline, CDR1 is MNHEY, CDR2 SMNVEV (reference sequence). The receptor comes from a human donor who had recovered from COVID-19. This chain connects TRBV27 to TRBJ2-7; maybe TRBD2 (5 bases). The specimen comprised CD4+ T cells from blood, cultured in vitro, sampled before SARS-CoV-2 vaccination. The CDR3 sequence is CASSLGGPYEQYF. For the CDR3, the DNA is TGTGCCAGCAGTTTAGGAGGCCCCTACGAGCAGTACTTC.